A selection of T cell receptor beta chains follows, all from one sample in a study of T-cell memory formation after mild COVID-19. Using its own MiXCR run on the 5' RACE reads, TCRdb lists one record per CDR3 protein. Here the sample spans under 700,000 distinct CDR3 sequences, just over 20% being singletons. Sample: PBMCs or a T cell subset sorted from them (not recorded which). Every receptor here comes from an adult woman who had mild COVID-19 (a few samples of this study predate the infection). Cell type and time point are not known. Both conserved end residues are part of each CDR3. A D gene is named only where the DNA matches it firmly. Clone sizes are given selectively: once, few, many, or a class where the clone is expanded.

CASSLSGSESNQPQHF | TGCGCCAGCAGCTTGTCTGGGTCGGAAAGCAATCAGCCCCAGCATTTT | - | TRBV5-1 | - | TRBJ1-5
CASSQVNYGYTF | TGTGCCAGCAGCCAAGTAAACTATGGCTACACCTTC | - | TRBV3-1 | few | TRBJ1-2
CASSLNSGSNGETQYF | TGTGCCAGCAGTTTGAATAGTGGGAGTAACGGAGAGACCCAGTACTTC | - | TRBV12-3/TRBV12-4 | - | TRBJ2-5
CASGAGGRGDTQYF | TGTGCCTCCGGCGCGGGAGGGCGTGGAGATACGCAGTATTTT | TRBD2 | TRBV10-3 | - | TRBJ2-3
CASSEVGGSYEQYF | TGTGCCAGCAGTGAAGTTGGGGGCTCCTACGAGCAGTACTTC | - | TRBV2 | few | TRBJ2-7
CASSPGLAHNEQFF | TGCGCCAGCAGCCCGGGACTAGCCCACAATGAGCAGTTCTTC | TRBD2 | TRBV5-1 | - | TRBJ2-1
CAWRELGGPEAFF | TGTGCCTGGAGGGAACTGGGGGGCCCTGAAGCTTTCTTT | - | TRBV30 | - | TRBJ1-1
CASGQGNENTEAFF | TGTGCCAGCGGGCAGGGCAATGAGAACACTGAAGCTTTCTTT | - | TRBV27 | - | TRBJ1-1
CATSDPYTDTQYF | TGTGCCACCAGTGATCCCTACACAGATACGCAGTATTTT | - | TRBV24-1 | - | TRBJ2-3
CASSYISGNTQYF | TGTGCCAGCAGTTACATCTCGGGGAATACGCAGTATTTT | - | TRBV6-2/TRBV6-3 | - | TRBJ2-3
CASSLASGGVETQYF | TGTGCCAGCAGCTTAGCTAGCGGGGGGGTTGAGACCCAGTACTTC | TRBD2 | TRBV7-2 | - | TRBJ2-5
CAISDKGVGNQPQHF | TGTGCCATCAGTGACAAGGGAGTCGGCAATCAGCCCCAGCATTTT | - | TRBV10-3 | - | TRBJ1-5
CASSLVVREGSPLHF | TGTGCCAGCAGCTTAGTGGTCAGGGAGGGTTCACCCCTCCACTTT | - | TRBV11-2 | - | TRBJ1-6
CASSYSERETQYF | TGTGCCAGCAGTTACTCGGAGCGAGAGACCCAGTACTTC | - | TRBV6-5 | - | TRBJ2-5
CASSDGRGATGELFF | TGTGCCAGCAGTGACGGGCGGGGGGCCACCGGGGAGCTGTTTTTT | TRBD2 | TRBV25-1 | - | TRBJ2-2
CASSSDRKRPTTPTDTQYF | TGTGCCAGCAGCTCAGACCGCAAGAGACCCACAACCCCTACAGATACTCAGTATTTT | - | TRBV7-6 | once | TRBJ2-3
CASMSTNYGYTF | TGTGCCAGTATGTCAACGAACTATGGCTACACCTTC | - | TRBV6-5 | - | TRBJ1-2
CSVEDADRGHSYGYTF | TGCAGCGTTGAGGACGCGGACAGGGGGCATAGCTATGGCTACACCTTC | TRBD1 | TRBV29-1 | few | TRBJ1-2
CASSLAGSVEAFF | TGTGCCAGCAGTTTAGCTGGGTCTGTTGAAGCTTTCTTT | - | TRBV12-3/TRBV12-4 | few | TRBJ1-1
CASSLAGRRIAGVWEQYF | TGCGCCAGCAGCTTGGCCGGGCGGCGAATAGCGGGAGTCTGGGAGCAGTACTTC | TRBD2 | TRBV5-1 | - | TRBJ2-7
CASSLPAGQGARDTEAFF | TGTGCCAGCAGTTTGCCGGCGGGACAGGGGGCGCGGGACACTGAAGCTTTCTTT | TRBD1 | TRBV7-9 | few | TRBJ1-1
CTSSQETSVETQYF | TGCACCAGCAGCCAGGAAACTAGCGTGGAGACCCAGTACTTC | - | TRBV1 | once | TRBJ2-5
CAWSQGPVEQYF | TGTGCCTGGAGTCAGGGACCGGTCGAGCAGTACTTC | - | TRBV30 | few | TRBJ2-7
CASSQELNQPQHF | TGTGCCAGCAGCCAAGAACTCAATCAGCCCCAGCATTTT | - | TRBV4-2 | few | TRBJ1-5
CASSLTAGGFYEQYF | TGCGCCAGCAGCTTGACAGCGGGAGGATTCTACGAGCAGTACTTC | TRBD2 | TRBV5-1 | once | TRBJ2-7
CSARLPPDRGGTDTQYF | TGCAGTGCTAGATTGCCCCCGGACAGGGGAGGCACAGATACGCAGTATTTT | TRBD1 | TRBV20-1 | - | TRBJ2-3
CASSYSGGAETQYF | TGTGCCAGCAGTTACTCGGGGGGGGCGGAGACCCAGTACTTC | - | TRBV6-5 | few | TRBJ2-5
CSAGWGGYGYTF | TGCAGCGCAGGATGGGGGGGGTATGGCTACACCTTC | - | TRBV29-1 | - | TRBJ1-2
CASRANIPTEAFF | TGTGCCAGCAGGGCCAACATTCCCACTGAAGCTTTCTTT | - | TRBV2 | - | TRBJ1-1
CASSINGYRYEQYF | TGTGCCAGCAGTATCAATGGTTATCGTTACGAGCAGTACTTC | - | TRBV28 | - | TRBJ2-7